These 20 T cell receptor beta chains came from one sample sequenced in a study of control samples from healthy donors and cancer patients. Produced via immunoSEQ multiplex PCR; TCRdb's table is partial and in-frame only. The table includes more than 95,000 clones, 85% to 95% detected once. Sequencing was done on a sample of blood. These TCRs come from a man aged 25-40 years in good health.

This chain connects TRBV5-1 to TRBJ2-2, with no clear D. In germline, CDR1 is SGHRS, CDR2 YFSETQ. The CDR3 is made up of 15 amino acids. Deletions cut 0 bases from V and 4 bases from J, with 10 bases between. The CDR3 sequence is CASSLGPSGTGELFF. CDR3 in DNA: TGCGCCAGCAGCTTGGGCCCCTCGGGCACCGGGGAGCTGTTTTTT.

CDR3 in amino acids: CASSDRDRGLLGYTF. CDR3 nucleotide sequence: TGTGCCAGCAGTGACCGGGACAGGGGGTTGCTTGGCTACACCTTC. The chain links TRBV6-1 to TRBJ1-2; TRBD1 matches 11 bases. J was trimmed by 7 bases and V by 3 bases; bases with no gene match: 7. The CDR3 contains 15 residues. Germline CDR1 and CDR2: MNHNS and SASEGT.

The chain recombines TRBV5-4 with TRBJ2-3, with a tentative D call TRBD2 (5 bases). The germline V and J ends were trimmed by 1 base and 0 bases, with 6 bases remaining between them. The CDR3 has 14 residues. The germline gives CDR1 SGHNT, CDR2 YYREEE (reference sequence). The CDR3 nucleotides are TGTGCCAGCAGCTTGTCGGGGAGCACAGATACGCAGTATTTT. Translating gives CASSLSGSTDTQYF.

The rearrangement joins TRBV18 to TRBJ1-2, with a tentative D call TRBD1 (5 bases). The V gene lost 3 bases and the J gene lost 8 bases, with 10 bases spanning the gap. Per the germline V gene, CDR1 is KGHSH and CDR2 is LQKENI. The CDR3 is 12 amino acids. The CDR3 region is CASSPGGYGYTF. The CDR3 DNA reads as TGTGCCAGCTCACCGGGGGGATACGGCTACACCTTC.

The chain joins TRBV5-1 to TRBJ2-2, with D possibly TRBD2 on 6 matching bases. The CDR3 sequence is 19 residues long. CDR1 and CDR2 from the germline V gene are SGHRS and YFSETQ. V lost 5 bases, J lost 5 bases, and 28 bases lay in between. The CDR3 reads CASRMMIVDGTSRTGELFF. For the CDR3, the DNA is TGCGCCAGCAGGATGATGATTGTTGACGGGACTTCTCGGACCGGGGAGCTGTTTTTT. Variable domain in full (rest from reference TRBV5-1 and TRBJ2-2): KAGVTQTPRYLIKTRGQQVTLSCSPISGHRSVSWYQQTPGQGLQFLFEYFSETQRNKGNFPGRFSGRQFSNSRSEMNVSTLELGDSALYLCASRMMIVDGTSRTGELFFGEGSRLTVL.

This chain links TRBV5-8 with TRBJ1-5; D is uncertain. Trimming removed 2 bases at V and 0 bases at J, with 3 bases between. The germline V gene has CDR1 SGHTS and CDR2 YDEGEE. This CDR3 region has 13 residues. CDR3 residues: CASSLGSNQPQHF. Here the CDR3 DNA reads TGTGCCAGCAGCTTAGGTAGCAATCAGCCCCAGCATTTT.

This clone has just a few counts. This chain uses TRBV2 with TRBJ1-1; TRBD1 matches 10 bases. CDR3 length: 15 residues. J lost 6 bases, V lost 6 bases, and 10 bases had no gene match. CDR1 and CDR2 (germline): SNHLY, FYNNEI. The CDR3 DNA follows: TGTGCCAGCAGAACCCCCCGGGACAGGGGCCCTGAAGCTTTCTTT. Translating it yields CASRTPRDRGPEAFF.

The V gene is TRBV21-1, the J gene TRBJ2-1. TRBV21-1 is a known pseudogene. CDR3 size: 16 residues. This CDR3 is CASSKDPGTPYNEQFF. As DNA, the CDR3 is TGTGCCAGCAGCAAAGATCCGGGGACCCCTTACAATGAGCAGTTCTTC.

V gene TRBV28 combines with J gene TRBJ1-5, with 9 bases matching TRBD1. The CDR3 extends over 14 amino acids. Trimming at V came to 7 bases and at J to 7 bases, leaving 8 bases not matched to a gene. The germline V gene has CDR1 MDHEN and CDR2 SYDVKM. CDR3 sequence (DNA): TGTGCCAGCACTGAACAGGGGGCTTACCAGCCCCAGCATTTT. Residues: CASTEQGAYQPQHF. Full variable domain (outside the CDR3, taken from reference TRBV28 and TRBJ1-5): DVKVTQSSRYLVKRTGEKVFLECVQDMDHENMFWYRQDPGLGLRLIYFSYDVKMKEKGDIPEGYSVSREKKERFSLILESASTNQTSMYLCASTEQGAYQPQHFGDGTRLSIL.

The J gene is TRBJ2-3, the V gene TRBV5-1; 16 nucleotides agree with TRBD2. The CDR3 length is 20 residues. Germline V gives CDR1 SGHRS, CDR2 YFSETQ. The J segment lost 3 bases and the V segment lost 0 bases, leaving 10 bases of the junction unmatched. CDR3 sequence (DNA): TGCGCCAGCAGCTTGGGATTTGCGGGACTAGCGGGGGGGCCGACAGATACGCAGTATTTT. Translation: CASSLGFAGLAGGPTDTQYF.

The chain has TRBV6-4 and TRBJ2-2; D is uncertain. Germline CDR1 is MRHNA and CDR2 is SNTAGT. Trimming removed 10 bases from V and 6 bases from J, with 12 bases in between. The CDR3 consists of 12 residues. The CDR3 nucleotides read TGTGCCATCCACAGAATGGCCGGGGAGCTGTTTTTT. Amino acids: CAIHRMAGELFF.

This chain links TRBV5-1 with TRBJ2-6, with 10 bases matching TRBD1. V gave up 5 bases and J gave up 4 bases; unmatched junction bases: 6. The CDR3 loop spans 16 amino acids. The germline CDR1 and CDR2 sequences are SGHRS and YFSETQ. The DNA of the CDR3 is TGCGCCAGCAGGAGAGGGACAGGGGACGGGGCCAACGTCCTGACTTTC. Residues: CASRRGTGDGANVLTF. Looking up the rest from reference TRBV5-1 and TRBJ2-6 gives the full variable domain: KAGVTQTPRYLIKTRGQQVTLSCSPISGHRSVSWYQQTPGQGLQFLFEYFSETQRNKGNFPGRFSGRQFSNSRSEMNVSTLELGDSALYLCASRRGTGDGANVLTFGAGSRLTVL.

The chain joins TRBV3-1 (or the pseudogene TRBV3-2) to TRBJ2-5; a possible D gene is TRBD1 (6 bases). V was clipped by 4 bases and J by 5 bases, with 17 bases between them. Germline-derived CDR1 and CDR2 are LGHDT and YNNKEL (reference sequence). The CDR3 extends over 15 amino acids. The CDR3 coding sequence is TGTGCCAGCAGCCGACCGACTTTGGGGGCGGAGACCCAGTACTTC. Encoded protein: CASSRPTLGAETQYF.

In regard to this clone: The same CDR3 arises from other DNA sequences in this sample as well. The rearrangement links TRBV7-9 to TRBJ1-5; D is ambiguous. The V and J ends lost 3 bases and 4 bases respectively, with 4 bases between them. CDR1 and CDR2 from the germline V gene are SEHNR and FQNEAQ (reference sequence). CDR3 length: 12 residues. The CDR3 protein is CASSLGNQPQHF. The CDR3 DNA is TGTGCCAGCAGCTTGGGTAATCAGCCCCAGCATTTT.

V gene TRBV19 combines with J gene TRBJ1-2; D not certain. This CDR3 has 12 residues. The V end lost 0 bases, the J end lost 7 bases, and 6 bases lay between the germline ends. CDR1 is LNHDA and CDR2 is SQIVND in the germline V gene (reference sequence). CDR3 coding DNA: TGTGCCAGTAGTATAGAGCGGTCTGGCTACACCTTC. It specifies CASSIERSGYTF.

The rearrangement uses TRBV21-1 and TRBJ2-3; TRBD2, the table's D call, was not compared with the DNA. TRBV21-1 is noted as a pseudogene. This CDR3 is 11 amino acids long. This CDR3 is CAKGATDTQYF. Here the CDR3 DNA reads TGTGCCAAGGGAGCCACAGATACGCAGTATTTT.

With respect to this clone: Mismatch with germline at one junction end may stem from a read error. In nucleotides, the CDR3 is TGTGTCAGAAGCTTGGACAGGAACACCGGGGAGCTGTTTTTT. It is translated as CVRSLDRNTGELFF. This sequence joins TRBV5-3 and TRBJ2-2; D possibly corresponds to TRBD1 (6 bases). TRBV5-3 is assigned to the ORF class and has an uncertain function. This CDR3 has 14 residues.

The sample holds one count of this clone. The CDR3 region is CATSDYGQDSYNEQFF. The DNA of the CDR3 is TGTGCCACCAGTGACTATGGGCAGGACTCCTACAATGAGCAGTTCTTC. The rearrangement uses TRBV24-1 and TRBJ2-1; no clear D. CDR3 length equals 16 residues. Germline CDR1 is KGHDR and CDR2 is SFDVKD. Trimming stripped 4 bases from V and 0 bases from J, with 12 bases between.

V gene TRBV2 combines with J gene TRBJ1-2, with TRBD1 matching over 9 bases. Germline V gene data show CDR1 as SNHLY and CDR2 as FYNNEI. V lost 10 bases, J lost 3 bases, and 15 bases stayed unmatched. The CDR3 has 16 residues. For the CDR3, the DNA is TGTGCCACCATGAAACGGCAAACAGGGGGCGACTATGGCTACACCTTC. As protein: CATMKRQTGGDYGYTF.

This clone was observed once. The chain has TRBV27 and TRBJ2-7; tentative D call: TRBD1 (5 bases). The CDR3 loop spans 13 amino acids. From germline, CDR1 is MNHEY and CDR2 SMNVEV (reference sequence). V shed 1 base and J shed 1 base, with 5 bases lying between them. CDR3: CASSLYRSYEQYF. CDR3 DNA: TGTGCCAGCAGTTTATACAGGTCCTACGAGCAGTACTTC.